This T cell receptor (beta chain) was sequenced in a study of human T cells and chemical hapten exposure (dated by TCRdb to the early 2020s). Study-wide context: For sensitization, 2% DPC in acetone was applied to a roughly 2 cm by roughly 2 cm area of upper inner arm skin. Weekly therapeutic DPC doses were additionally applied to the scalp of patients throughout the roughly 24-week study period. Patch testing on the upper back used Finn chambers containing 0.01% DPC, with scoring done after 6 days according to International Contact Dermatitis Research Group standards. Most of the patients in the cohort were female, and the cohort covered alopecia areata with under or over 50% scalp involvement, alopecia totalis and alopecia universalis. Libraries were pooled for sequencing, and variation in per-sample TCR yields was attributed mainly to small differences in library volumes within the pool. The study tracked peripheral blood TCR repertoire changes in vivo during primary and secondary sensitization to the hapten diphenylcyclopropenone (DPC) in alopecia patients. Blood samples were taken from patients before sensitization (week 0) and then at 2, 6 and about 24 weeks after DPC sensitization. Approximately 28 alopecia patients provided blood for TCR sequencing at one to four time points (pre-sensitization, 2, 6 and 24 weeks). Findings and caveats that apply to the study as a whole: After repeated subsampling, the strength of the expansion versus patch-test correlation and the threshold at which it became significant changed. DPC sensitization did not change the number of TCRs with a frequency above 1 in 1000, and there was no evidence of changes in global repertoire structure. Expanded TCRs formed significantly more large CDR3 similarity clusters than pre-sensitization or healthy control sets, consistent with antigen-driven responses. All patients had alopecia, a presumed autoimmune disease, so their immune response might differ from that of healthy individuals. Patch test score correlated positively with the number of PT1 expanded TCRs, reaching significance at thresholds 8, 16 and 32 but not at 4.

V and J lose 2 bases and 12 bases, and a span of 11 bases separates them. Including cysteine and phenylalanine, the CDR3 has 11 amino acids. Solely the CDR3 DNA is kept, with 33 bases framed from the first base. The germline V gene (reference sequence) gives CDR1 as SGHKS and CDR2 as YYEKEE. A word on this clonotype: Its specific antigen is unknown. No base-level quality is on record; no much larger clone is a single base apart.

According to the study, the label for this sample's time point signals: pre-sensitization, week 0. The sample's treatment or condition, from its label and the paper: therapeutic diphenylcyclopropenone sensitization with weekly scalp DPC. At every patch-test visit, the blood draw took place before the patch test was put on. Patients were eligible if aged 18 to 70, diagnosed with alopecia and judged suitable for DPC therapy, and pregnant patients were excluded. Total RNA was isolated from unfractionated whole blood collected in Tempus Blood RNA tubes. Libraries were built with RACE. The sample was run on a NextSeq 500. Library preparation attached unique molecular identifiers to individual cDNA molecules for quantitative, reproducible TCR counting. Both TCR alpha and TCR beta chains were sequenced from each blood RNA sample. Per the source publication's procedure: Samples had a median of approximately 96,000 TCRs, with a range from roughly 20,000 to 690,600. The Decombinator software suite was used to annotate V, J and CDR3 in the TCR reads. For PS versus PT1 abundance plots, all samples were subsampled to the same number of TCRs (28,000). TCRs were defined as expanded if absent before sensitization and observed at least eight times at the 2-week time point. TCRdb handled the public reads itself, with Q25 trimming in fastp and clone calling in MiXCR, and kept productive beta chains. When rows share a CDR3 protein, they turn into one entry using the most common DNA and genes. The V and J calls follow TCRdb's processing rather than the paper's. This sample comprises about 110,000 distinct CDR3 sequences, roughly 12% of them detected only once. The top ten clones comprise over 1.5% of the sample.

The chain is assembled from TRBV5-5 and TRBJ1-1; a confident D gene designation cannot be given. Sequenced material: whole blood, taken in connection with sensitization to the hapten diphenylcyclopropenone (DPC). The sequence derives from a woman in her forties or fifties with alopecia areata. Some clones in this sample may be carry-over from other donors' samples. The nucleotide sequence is TGTGCCAGCAGCTTCGGCCTTGTTACTTTCTTT. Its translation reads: CASSFGLVTFF. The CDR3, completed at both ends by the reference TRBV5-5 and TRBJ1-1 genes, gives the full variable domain DAGVTQSPTHLIKTRGQQVTLRCSPISGHKSVSWYQQVLGQGPQFIFQYYEKEERGRGNFPDRFSARQFPNYSSELNVNALLLGDSALYLCASSFGLVTFFGQGTRLTVV.